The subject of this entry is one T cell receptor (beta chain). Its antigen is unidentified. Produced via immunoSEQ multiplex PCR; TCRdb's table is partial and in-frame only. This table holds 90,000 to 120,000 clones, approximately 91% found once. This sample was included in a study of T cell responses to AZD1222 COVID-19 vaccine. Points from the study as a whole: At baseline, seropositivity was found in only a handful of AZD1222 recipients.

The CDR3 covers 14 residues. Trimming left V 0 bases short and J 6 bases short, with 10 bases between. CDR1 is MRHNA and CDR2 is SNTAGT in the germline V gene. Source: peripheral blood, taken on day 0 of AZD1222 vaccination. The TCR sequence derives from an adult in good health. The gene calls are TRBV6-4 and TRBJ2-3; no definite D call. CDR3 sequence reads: CASSDSITGDTQYF. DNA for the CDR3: TGTGCCAGCAGTGACTCTATAACTGGGGATACGCAGTATTTT.